This TCR beta chain was identified during a study of tumour-infiltrating T cells in Burkitt lymphoma. Study information: Patients covered every epidemiological subtype of Burkitt lymphoma.

In the case of this clone: Its antigen is as yet unknown.

Generated by immunoSEQ multiplex PCR, the TCRdb table keeps only in-frame clones and is missing some. The sample includes approximately 1,100 clones, approximately 17% of them seen just once. The CDR3 spans 15 residues. The V gene's germline CDR1 is MGHRA and CDR2 YSYEKL. With V trimmed by 6 bases and J by 5 bases, 9 bases remained unmatched. Study-wide points: Many Burkitt lymphoma patients shared several public clonotypes.

The sequence was obtained from a human donor with Burkitt lymphoma. The rearrangement links TRBV4-1 to TRBJ1-4, with 7 bases identical to TRBD1. Source material: tumor tissue. The CDR3 DNA is TGCGCCAGCAGTCCCGGGACAGTCCAGAATGAAAAACTGTTTTTT. This codes for CASSPGTVQNEKLFF.